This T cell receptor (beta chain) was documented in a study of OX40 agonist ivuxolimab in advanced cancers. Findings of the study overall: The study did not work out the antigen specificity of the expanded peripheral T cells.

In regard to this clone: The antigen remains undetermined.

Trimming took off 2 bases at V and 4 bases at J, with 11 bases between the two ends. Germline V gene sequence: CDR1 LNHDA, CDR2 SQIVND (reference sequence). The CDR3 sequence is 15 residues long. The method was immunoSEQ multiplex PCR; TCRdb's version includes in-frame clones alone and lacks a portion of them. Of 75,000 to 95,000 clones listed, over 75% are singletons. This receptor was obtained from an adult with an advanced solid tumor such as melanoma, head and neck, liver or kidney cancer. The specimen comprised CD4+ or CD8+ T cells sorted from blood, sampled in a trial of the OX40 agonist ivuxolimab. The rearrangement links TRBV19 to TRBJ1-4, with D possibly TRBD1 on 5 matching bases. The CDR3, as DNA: TGTGCCAGTAGTATACGCGGGGGGTTTAATGAAAAACTGTTTTTT. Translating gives CASSIRGGFNEKLFF.